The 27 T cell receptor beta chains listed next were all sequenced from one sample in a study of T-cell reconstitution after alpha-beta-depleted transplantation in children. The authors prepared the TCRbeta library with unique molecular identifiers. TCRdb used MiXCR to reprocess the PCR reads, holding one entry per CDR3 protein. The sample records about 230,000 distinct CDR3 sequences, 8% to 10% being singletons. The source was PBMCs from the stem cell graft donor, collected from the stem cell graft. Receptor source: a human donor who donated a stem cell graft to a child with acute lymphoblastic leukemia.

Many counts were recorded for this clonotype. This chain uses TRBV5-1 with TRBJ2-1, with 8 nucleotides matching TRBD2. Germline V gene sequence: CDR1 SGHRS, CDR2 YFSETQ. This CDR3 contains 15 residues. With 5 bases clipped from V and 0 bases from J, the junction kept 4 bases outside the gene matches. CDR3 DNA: TGCGCCAGCAGACTCGGGGGGGCCTCCTACAATGAGCAGTTCTTC. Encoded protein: CASRLGGASYNEQFF.

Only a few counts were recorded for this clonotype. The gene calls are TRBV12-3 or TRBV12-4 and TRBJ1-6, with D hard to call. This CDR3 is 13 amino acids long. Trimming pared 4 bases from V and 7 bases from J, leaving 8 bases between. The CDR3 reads CASSWEMNSPLHF. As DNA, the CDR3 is TGTGCCAGCAGTTGGGAAATGAATTCACCCCTCCACTTT.

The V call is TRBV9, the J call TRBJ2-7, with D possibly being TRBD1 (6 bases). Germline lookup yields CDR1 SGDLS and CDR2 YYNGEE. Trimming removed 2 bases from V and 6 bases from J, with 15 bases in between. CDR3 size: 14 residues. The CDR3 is CASSVKTGMGEQYF. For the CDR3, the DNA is TGTGCCAGCAGCGTGAAAACAGGGATGGGCGAGCAGTACTTC.

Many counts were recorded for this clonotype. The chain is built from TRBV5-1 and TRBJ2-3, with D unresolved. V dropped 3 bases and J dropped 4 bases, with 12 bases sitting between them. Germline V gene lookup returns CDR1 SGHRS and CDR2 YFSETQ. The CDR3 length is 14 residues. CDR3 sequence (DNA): TGCGCCAGCAGCTCCGGTGGTTCGGCAGATACGCAGTATTTT. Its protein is CASSSGGSADTQYF.

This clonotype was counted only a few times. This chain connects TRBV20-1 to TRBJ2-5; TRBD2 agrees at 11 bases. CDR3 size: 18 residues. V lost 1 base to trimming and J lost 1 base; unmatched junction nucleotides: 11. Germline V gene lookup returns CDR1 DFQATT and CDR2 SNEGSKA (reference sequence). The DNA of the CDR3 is TGCAGTGCTAGAGGTCCCCCTACTAGCGGGGGATCCCAAGAGACCCAGTACTTC. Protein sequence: CSARGPPTSGGSQETQYF.

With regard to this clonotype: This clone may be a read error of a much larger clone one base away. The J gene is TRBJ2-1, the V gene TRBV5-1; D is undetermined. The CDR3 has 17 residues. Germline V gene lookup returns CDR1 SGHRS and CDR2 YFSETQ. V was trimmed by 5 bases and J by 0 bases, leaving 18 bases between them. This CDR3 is CASRTFPYKSSYNEQFF. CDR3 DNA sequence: TGCGCCAGCAGAACATTCCCGTACAAGAGCTCCTACAATGAGCAGTTCTTC. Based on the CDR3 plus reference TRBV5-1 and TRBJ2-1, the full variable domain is KAGVTQTPRYLIKTRGQQVTLSCSPISGHRSVSWYQQTPGQGLQFLFEYFSETQRNKGNFPGRFSGRQFSNSRSEMNVSTLELGDSALYLCASRTFPYKSSYNEQFFGPGTRLTVL.

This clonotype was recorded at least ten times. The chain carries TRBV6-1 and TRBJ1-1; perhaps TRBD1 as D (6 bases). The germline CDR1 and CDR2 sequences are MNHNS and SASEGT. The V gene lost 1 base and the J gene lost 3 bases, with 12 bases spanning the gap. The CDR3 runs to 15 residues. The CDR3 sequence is CASSEVGGMYTEAFF. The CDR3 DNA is TGTGCCAGCAGTGAAGTGGGGGGCATGTACACTGAAGCTTTCTTT.

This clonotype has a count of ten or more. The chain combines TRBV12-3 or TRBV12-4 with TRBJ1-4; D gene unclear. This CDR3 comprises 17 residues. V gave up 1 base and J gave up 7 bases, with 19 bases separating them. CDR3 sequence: CASSLGSWSGSGEKLFF. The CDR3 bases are TGTGCCAGCAGTTTAGGGTCATGGTCAGGAAGTGGTGAAAAACTGTTTTTT.

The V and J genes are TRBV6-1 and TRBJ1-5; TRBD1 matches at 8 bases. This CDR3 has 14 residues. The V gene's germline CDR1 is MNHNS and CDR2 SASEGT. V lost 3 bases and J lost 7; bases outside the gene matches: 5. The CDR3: CASSDRGRAQPQHF. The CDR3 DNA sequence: TGTGCCAGCAGTGACAGGGGGCGAGCCCAGCCCCAGCATTTT.

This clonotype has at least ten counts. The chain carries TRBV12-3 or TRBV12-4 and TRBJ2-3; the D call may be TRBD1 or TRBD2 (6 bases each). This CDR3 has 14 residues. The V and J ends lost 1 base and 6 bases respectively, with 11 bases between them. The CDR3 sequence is CASSLGRGTDTQYF. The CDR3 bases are TGTGCCAGCAGTTTAGGGAGGGGGACCGATACGCAGTATTTT.

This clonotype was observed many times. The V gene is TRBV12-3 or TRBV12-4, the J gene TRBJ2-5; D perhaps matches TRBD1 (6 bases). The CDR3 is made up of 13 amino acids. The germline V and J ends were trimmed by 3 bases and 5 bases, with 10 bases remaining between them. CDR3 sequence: CASSFSGAETQYF. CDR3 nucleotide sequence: TGTGCCAGCAGTTTTTCAGGGGCGGAGACCCAGTACTTC.

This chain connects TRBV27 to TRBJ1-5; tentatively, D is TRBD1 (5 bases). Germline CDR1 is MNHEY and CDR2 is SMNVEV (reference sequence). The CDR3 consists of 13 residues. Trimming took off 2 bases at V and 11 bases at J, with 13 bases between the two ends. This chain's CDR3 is CASSLEYRGAQHF. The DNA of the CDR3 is TGTGCCAGCAGTTTAGAATATAGAGGGGCCCAGCATTTT.

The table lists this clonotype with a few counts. This CDR3 reads CSAIGTDFYEQYF. DNA for the CDR3: TGCAGTGCTATAGGGACGGACTTCTACGAGCAGTACTTC. This rearrangement joins TRBV20-1 to TRBJ2-7, with D tentatively TRBD1 or TRBD2 (5 bases each). The V and J ends lost 4 bases and 3 bases respectively, with 13 bases between them. CDR3 length equals 13 residues. Germline V gene lookup returns CDR1 DFQATT and CDR2 SNEGSKA (reference sequence).

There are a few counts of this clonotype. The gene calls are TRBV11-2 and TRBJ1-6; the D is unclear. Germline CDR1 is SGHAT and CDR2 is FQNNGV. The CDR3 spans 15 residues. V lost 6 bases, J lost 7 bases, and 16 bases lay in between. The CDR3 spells CASSHTRGPNSPLHF. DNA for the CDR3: TGTGCCAGCAGTCATACGAGAGGGCCCAATTCACCCCTCCACTTT.

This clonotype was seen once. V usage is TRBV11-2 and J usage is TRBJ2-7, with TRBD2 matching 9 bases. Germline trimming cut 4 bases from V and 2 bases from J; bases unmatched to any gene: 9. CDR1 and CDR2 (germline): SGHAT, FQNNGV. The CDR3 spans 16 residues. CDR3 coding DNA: TGTGCCAGCAGCTGGGAGCTAGCGGGGCGCACCTACGAGCAGTACTTC. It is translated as CASSWELAGRTYEQYF.

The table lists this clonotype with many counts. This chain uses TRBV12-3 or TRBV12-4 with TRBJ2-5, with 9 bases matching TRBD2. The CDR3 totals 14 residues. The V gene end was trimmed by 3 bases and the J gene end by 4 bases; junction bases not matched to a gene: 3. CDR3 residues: CASSLSSGGETQYF. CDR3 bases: TGTGCCAGCAGTTTGAGTAGCGGGGGAGAGACCCAGTACTTC.

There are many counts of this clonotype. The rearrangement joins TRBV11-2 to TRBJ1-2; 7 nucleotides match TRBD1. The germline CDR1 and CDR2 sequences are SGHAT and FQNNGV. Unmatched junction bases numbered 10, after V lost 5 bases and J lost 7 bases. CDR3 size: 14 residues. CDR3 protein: CASSPTGFVSGYTF. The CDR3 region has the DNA TGTGCCAGCAGCCCGACAGGGTTCGTCTCTGGCTACACCTTC.

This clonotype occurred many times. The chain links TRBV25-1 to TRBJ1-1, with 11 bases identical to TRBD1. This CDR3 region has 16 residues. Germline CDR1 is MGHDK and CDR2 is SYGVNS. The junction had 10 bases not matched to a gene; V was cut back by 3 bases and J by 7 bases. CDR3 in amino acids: CASSDEGQGVRGEAFF. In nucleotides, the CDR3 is TGTGCCAGCAGTGACGAGGGACAGGGGGTGAGAGGTGAAGCTTTCTTT.

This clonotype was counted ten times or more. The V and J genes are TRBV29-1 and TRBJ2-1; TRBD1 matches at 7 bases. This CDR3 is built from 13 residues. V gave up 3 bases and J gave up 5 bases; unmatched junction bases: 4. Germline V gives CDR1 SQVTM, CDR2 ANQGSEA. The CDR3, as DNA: TGCAGCGTTGAGGGACAGCAAAACAATGAGCAGTTCTTC. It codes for CSVEGQQNNEQFF.

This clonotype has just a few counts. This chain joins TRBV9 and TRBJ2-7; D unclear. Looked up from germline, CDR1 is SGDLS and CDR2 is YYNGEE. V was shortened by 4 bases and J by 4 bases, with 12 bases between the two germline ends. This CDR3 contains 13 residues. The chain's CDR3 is CASSPQGPYEQYF. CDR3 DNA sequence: TGTGCCAGCAGCCCGCAAGGTCCTTACGAGCAGTACTTC.

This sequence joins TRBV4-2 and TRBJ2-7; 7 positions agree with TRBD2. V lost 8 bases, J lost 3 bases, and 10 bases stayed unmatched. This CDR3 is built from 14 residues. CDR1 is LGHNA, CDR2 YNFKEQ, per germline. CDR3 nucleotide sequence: TGTGCCAGCCGGGGAGGGGCAGGGAGCTACGAGCAGTACTTC. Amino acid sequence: CASRGGAGSYEQYF.

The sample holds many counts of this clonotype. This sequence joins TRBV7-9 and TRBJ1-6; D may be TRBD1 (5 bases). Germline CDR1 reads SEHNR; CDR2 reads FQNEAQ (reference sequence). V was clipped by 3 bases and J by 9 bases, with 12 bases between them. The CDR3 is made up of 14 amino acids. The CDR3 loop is CASSFGTGASPLHF. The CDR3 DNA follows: TGTGCCAGCAGCTTTGGGACCGGTGCTTCACCCCTCCACTTT.

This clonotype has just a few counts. CDR3 protein: CASSLAGSSEGQYF. CDR3 DNA: TGCGCCAGCAGCTTGGCCGGGAGTTCGGAGGGGCAGTACTTC. The V call is TRBV5-1, the J call TRBJ2-7; D is perhaps TRBD2 (6 bases). Between the trimmed V and J ends, which lost 0 bases and 9 bases, there was a span of 16 bases. The CDR3 covers 14 residues. Per the germline V gene, CDR1 is SGHRS and CDR2 is YFSETQ. The variable domain in full, with the rest retrieved from reference TRBV5-1 and TRBJ2-7, is KAGVTQTPRYLIKTRGQQVTLSCSPISGHRSVSWYQQTPGQGLQFLFEYFSETQRNKGNFPGRFSGRQFSNSRSEMNVSTLELGDSALYLCASSLAGSSEGQYFGPGTRLTVT.

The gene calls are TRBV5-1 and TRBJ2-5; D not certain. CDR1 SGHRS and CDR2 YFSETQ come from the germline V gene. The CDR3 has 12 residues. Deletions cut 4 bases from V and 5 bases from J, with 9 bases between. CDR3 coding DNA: TGCGCCAGCAGCCGAGAGAGGGAGACCCAGTACTTC. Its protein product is CASSRERETQYF. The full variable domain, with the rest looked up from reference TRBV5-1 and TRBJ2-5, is KAGVTQTPRYLIKTRGQQVTLSCSPISGHRSVSWYQQTPGQGLQFLFEYFSETQRNKGNFPGRFSGRQFSNSRSEMNVSTLELGDSALYLCASSRERETQYFGPGTRLLVL.

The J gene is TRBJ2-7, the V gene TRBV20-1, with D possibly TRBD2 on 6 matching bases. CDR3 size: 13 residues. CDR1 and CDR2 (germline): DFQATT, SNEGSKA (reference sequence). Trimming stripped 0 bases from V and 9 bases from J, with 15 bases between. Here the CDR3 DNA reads TGCAGTGCTAGAGATCCGGCAGGGAGGCGGCAGTACTTC. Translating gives CSARDPAGRRQYF.

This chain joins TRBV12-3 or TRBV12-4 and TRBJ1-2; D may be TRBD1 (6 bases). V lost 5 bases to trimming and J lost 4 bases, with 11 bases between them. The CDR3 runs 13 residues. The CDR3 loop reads CASSQQGFYGYTF. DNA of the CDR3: TGTGCCAGCAGTCAGCAGGGGTTCTATGGCTACACCTTC.

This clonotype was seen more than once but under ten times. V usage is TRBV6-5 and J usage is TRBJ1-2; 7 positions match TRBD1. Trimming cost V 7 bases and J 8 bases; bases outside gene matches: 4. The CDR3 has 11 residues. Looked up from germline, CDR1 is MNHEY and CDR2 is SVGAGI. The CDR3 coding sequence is TGTGCCAGCACCAGGGGGAGAGGCTACACCTTC. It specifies CASTRGRGYTF.